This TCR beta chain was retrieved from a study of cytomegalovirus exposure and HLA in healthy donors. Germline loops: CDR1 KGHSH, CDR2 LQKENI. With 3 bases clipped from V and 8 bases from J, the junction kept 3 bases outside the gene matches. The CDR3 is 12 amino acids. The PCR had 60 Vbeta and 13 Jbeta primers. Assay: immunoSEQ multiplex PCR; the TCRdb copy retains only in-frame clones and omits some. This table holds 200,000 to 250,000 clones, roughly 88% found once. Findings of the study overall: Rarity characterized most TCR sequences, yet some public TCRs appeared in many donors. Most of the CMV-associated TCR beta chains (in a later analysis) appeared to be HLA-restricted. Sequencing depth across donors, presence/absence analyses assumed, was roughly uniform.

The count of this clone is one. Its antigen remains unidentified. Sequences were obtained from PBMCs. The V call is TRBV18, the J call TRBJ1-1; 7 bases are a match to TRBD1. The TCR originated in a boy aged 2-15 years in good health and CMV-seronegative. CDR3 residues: CASSPRTGEAFF. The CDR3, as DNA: TGTGCCAGCTCACCCCGGACAGGAGAAGCTTTCTTT. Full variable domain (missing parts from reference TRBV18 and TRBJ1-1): NAGVMQNPRHLVRRRGQEARLRCSPMKGHSHVYWYRQLPEEGLKFMVYLQKENIIDESGMPKERFSAEFPKEGPSILRIQQVVRGDSAAYFCASSPRTGEAFFGQGTRLTVV.